The entry below gives a single TCR beta chain sequence along with its context. This clone has just a few counts. It has no known antigen specificity. Base qualities are not provided; no much larger clone lies one nucleotide away. None of the patients had been given any treatment before thyroid surgery. Patient clinical samples collected from about 2011 to 2019 were retrospectively analysed using T-cell receptor beta sequencing. The source of the sample is a study of metastatic and nonmetastatic thyroid tumors (dated by TCRdb to about 2020). With respect to the entire study: For patients with malignant and with benign thyroid disease, the researchers compared repertoires between peripheral blood samples and tumor or nodule tissue samples.

Libraries were prepared through PCR. Instrument used: Illumina HiSeq 4000. The TCR beta-chain CDR3 region of each patient was profiled by high-throughput sequencing. As for how the authors treated the data: The researchers built a classifier to tell apart papillary thyroid cancer patients with distant metastasis, based on CDR3 differences among clinicopathological groups. The Shannon index was used to measure repertoire diversity, and the Morisita-Horn index was used to measure how similar tumor and blood repertoires were. TCRdb applied fastp at Q25 and MiXCR to the public reads, then kept only in-frame beta chains. The V and J calls reflect TCRdb's pipeline rather than the authors' work. A total of some 15,000 clones appear in this sample, about 30% of them only once. The ten largest clones capture around 13% of the sample. On the study overall, not on this receptor specifically: In both blood and tumor samples, TCR beta diversity was reported to be significantly higher in malignant tumors than in benign nodules.

The CDR3 runs 14 residues from the cysteine to the phenylalanine. The sequence is cut down to CDR3 DNA, 42 bases in frame from base 1. Sequences MDHEN (CDR1) and SYDVKM (CDR2) are obtained from the germline V gene. V is trimmed back by 4 bases and J by 5 bases, and the junction contains 5 bases that no gene match accounts for. The chain is encoded by TRBV28 joined to TRBJ2-5, and 9 bases in between align with TRBD1. The TCR sequence derives from a male donor with papillary thyroid cancer or a benign thyroid nodule (not recorded which). Some clones in this sample may be carry-over from other donors' samples. Sample: tumor tissue. The DNA is TGTGCCAGCAGTTCCCCCGGACAGGGGGAGACCCAGTACTTC. It is translated as CASSSPGQGETQYF.